Many counts were recorded for the clone carrying this T cell receptor beta chain. This sample was included in a study of T-cell reconstitution after alpha-beta-depleted transplantation in children. Preparation of the TCRbeta library used unique molecular identifiers. TCRdb re-called the PCR reads through MiXCR, storing one row per CDR3 protein. The top ten clones hold 4% to 5% of a sample with hundreds of thousands of distinct CDR3 sequences, roughly 10% of them seen once. This clonotype was sampled from a human donor who donated a stem cell graft to a child with acute myeloid leukemia. The source was PBMCs from the stem cell graft donor, collected from the stem cell graft.

CDR3 sequence reads: CASSQGGTGELFF. DNA of the CDR3: TGTGCCAGCTCCCAGGGGGGGACCGGGGAGCTGTTTTTT. The rearrangement links TRBV28 to TRBJ2-2, with D perhaps assigned TRBD1 or TRBD2 (7 bases each). The CDR3 totals 13 residues. Germline V gene sequence: CDR1 MDHEN, CDR2 SYDVKM. V was cut by 8 bases and J by 5 bases, with 12 bases left in between. The full variable domain, rest sourced from reference TRBV28 and TRBJ2-2, is DVKVTQSSRYLVKRTGEKVFLECVQDMDHENMFWYRQDPGLGLRLIYFSYDVKMKEKGDIPEGYSVSREKKERFSLILESASTNQTSMYLCASSQGGTGELFFGEGSRLTVL.